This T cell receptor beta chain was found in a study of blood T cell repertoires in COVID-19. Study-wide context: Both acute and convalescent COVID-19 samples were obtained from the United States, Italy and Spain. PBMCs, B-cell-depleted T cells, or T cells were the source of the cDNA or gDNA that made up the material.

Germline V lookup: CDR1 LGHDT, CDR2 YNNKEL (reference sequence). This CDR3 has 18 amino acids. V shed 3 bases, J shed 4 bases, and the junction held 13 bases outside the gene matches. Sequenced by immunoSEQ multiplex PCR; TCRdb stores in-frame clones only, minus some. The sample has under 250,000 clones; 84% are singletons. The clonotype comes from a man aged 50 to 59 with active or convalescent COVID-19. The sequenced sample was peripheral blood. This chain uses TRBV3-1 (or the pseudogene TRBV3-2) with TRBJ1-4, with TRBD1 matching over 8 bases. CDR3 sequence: CASSQLSTWTGNNEKLFF. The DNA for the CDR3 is TGTGCCAGCAGCCAGCTCTCTACTTGGACAGGGAATAATGAAAAACTGTTTTTT.